The 14 T cell receptor beta chains reported below all come from one sample, sequenced in a study of OX40 agonist ivuxolimab in advanced cancers. The repertoire was sequenced with immunoSEQ multiplex PCR; TCRdb's copy has only in-frame clones and lacks some. Of 25,000 or so clones in the sample, roughly 73% are singletons; the top ten hold approximately 20%. Specimen: CD4+ or CD8+ T cells sorted from blood, collected in a trial of the OX40 agonist ivuxolimab. These receptors all come from an adult with an advanced solid tumor such as melanoma, head and neck, liver or kidney cancer.

This rearrangement joins TRBV4-1 to TRBJ1-2; 9 bases agree with TRBD1. The CDR3 spans 16 residues. Looked up from germline, CDR1 is MGHRA and CDR2 is YSYEKL. The V and J ends lost 1 base and 6 bases, in that order; junction bases with no gene match: 9. The CDR3 protein is CASSQVGPGQGDGYTF. Written as DNA, the CDR3 is TGCGCCAGCAGCCAAGTGGGGCCGGGACAGGGAGATGGCTACACCTTC.

This sequence joins TRBV9 and TRBJ2-1; D might be TRBD1 (6 bases). Germline V lookup: CDR1 SGDLS, CDR2 YYNGEE. V lost 0 bases to trimming and J lost 1 base, with 8 bases between them. The CDR3 has 15 residues. This chain's CDR3 is CASSVEDSSYNEQFF. The DNA for the CDR3 is TGTGCCAGCAGCGTAGAGGACAGTTCCTACAATGAGCAGTTCTTC.

In its sample, this clone ranks as medium-sized (0.01 to 0.1%). The rearrangement joins TRBV6-5 to TRBJ1-2; possibly TRBD1 for D (6 bases). From germline, CDR1 is MNHEY and CDR2 SVGAGI. V lost 6 bases, J lost 8 bases, and 19 bases lay in between. The CDR3 spans 14 residues. The CDR3 sequence is CASRDGGAMAGYTF. For the CDR3, the DNA is TGTGCCAGCAGGGACGGGGGGGCTATGGCCGGCTACACCTTC.

This clone was seen more than once but under ten times. This chain connects TRBV29-1 to TRBJ2-7; D ambiguous. V was trimmed by 3 bases and J by 3 bases, leaving 21 bases between them. The CDR3 loop spans 16 amino acids. Looked up from germline, CDR1 is SQVTM and CDR2 is ANQGSEA. The CDR3 DNA follows: TGCAGCGTTGACGATGGAAGTTCGGGCCGAGACTACGAGCAGTACTTC. Protein product: CSVDDGSSGRDYEQYF.

This clone was picked up one time. V is TRBV13 and J is TRBJ1-3; D call uncertain. The CDR3 has 14 amino acids. Deletions cut 2 bases from V and 2 bases from J, with 7 bases between. Germline V gene sequence: CDR1 PRHDT, CDR2 FYEKMQ (reference sequence). Written as DNA, the CDR3 is TGTGCCAGCAGCTTAACGCGAACTGGAAACACCATATATTTT. Translating it yields CASSLTRTGNTIYF.

The V gene is TRBV6-1, the J gene TRBJ1-5; D gene uncertain. Germline values: CDR1 MNHNS, CDR2 SASEGT. Trimming left V 4 bases short and J 2 bases short, with 21 bases between. The CDR3 runs 18 residues. The CDR3 nucleotides read TGTGCCAGCAGTGCCTCGAGGCAATACGCAATAGGCAATCAGCCCCAGCATTTT. This translates into CASSASRQYAIGNQPQHF.

This chain links TRBV28 with TRBJ2-7, with D unclear. CDR1 and CDR2 (germline): MDHEN, SYDVKM. The CDR3 length is 16 residues. V dropped 1 base and J dropped 0 bases, with 13 bases sitting between them. The CDR3 DNA follows: TGTGCCAGCAGTTTATTGGGCCGAGAGGACTCCTACGAGCAGTACTTC. Encoded protein: CASSLLGREDSYEQYF.

V and J are TRBV27 and TRBJ1-2, with a weak D call TRBD1 (6 bases). CDR3 size: 14 residues. Germline loops: CDR1 MNHEY, CDR2 SMNVEV (reference sequence). Trimming took 1 base from V and 8 from J, leaving 14 bases between them. CDR3 sequence: CASSLLKGGKGYTF. In DNA, the CDR3 is TGTGCCAGCAGTTTATTGAAGGGGGGTAAGGGCTACACCTTC.

This clone was picked up a small number of times. This chain links TRBV7-9 with TRBJ1-1; D is undetermined. From germline, CDR1 is SEHNR and CDR2 FQNEAQ (reference sequence). The CDR3 runs to 14 residues. With 3 bases removed from V and 4 bases from J, the gap between germline ends came to 12 bases. The DNA for the CDR3 is TGTGCCAGCAGCTTGTTCTCACAGAGCACTGAAGCTTTCTTT. It is translated as CASSLFSQSTEAFF.

The chain employs TRBV5-1 and TRBJ2-1; a weak D match, TRBD1 (5 bases). Looked up from germline, CDR1 is SGHRS and CDR2 is YFSETQ. The CDR3 spans 16 residues. V shed 6 bases and J shed 2 bases, with 18 bases lying between them. The CDR3 coding sequence is TGCGCCAGCACCCCTACGACAGTTCTTCCCTACAATGAGCAGTTCTTC. Its protein product is CASTPTTVLPYNEQFF.

This chain connects TRBV11-2 to TRBJ2-3; TRBD2 matches at 13 bases. Germline CDR1 is SGHAT and CDR2 is FQNNGV. Trimming at V came to 5 bases and at J to 4 bases, leaving 9 bases not matched to a gene. The CDR3 is 17 amino acids. The CDR3 reads CASSQDTSGGASDTQYF. Written as DNA, the CDR3 is TGTGCCAGCAGCCAGGATACTAGCGGGGGGGCCTCAGATACGCAGTATTTT.

The gene calls are TRBV27 and TRBJ1-1; 7 bases line up with TRBD1. J was trimmed by 3 bases and V by 3 bases; bases with no gene match: 4. The germline V gene has CDR1 MNHEY and CDR2 SMNVEV (reference sequence). The CDR3 runs 14 residues. This CDR3 reads CASSLARGYTEAFF. CDR3 nucleotide sequence: TGTGCCAGCAGTTTGGCCAGGGGGTACACTGAAGCTTTCTTT.

This clone was recorded once. This chain links TRBV13 with TRBJ2-2; D is possibly TRBD2 (6 bases). CDR1 and CDR2 from the germline V gene are PRHDT and FYEKMQ (reference sequence). Trimming took 5 bases from V and 0 from J, leaving 13 bases between them. The CDR3 covers 16 residues. The CDR3 sequence: CASSPRGTPNTGELFF. CDR3 DNA sequence: TGTGCCAGCAGCCCCCGAGGGACTCCGAACACCGGGGAGCTGTTTTTT.

The chain couples TRBV6-5 to TRBJ1-4, with D perhaps TRBD1 (5 bases). The CDR3 totals 15 residues. V was trimmed by 5 bases and J by 7 bases, leaving 17 bases between them. CDR1 is MNHEY and CDR2 is SVGAGI in the germline V gene. The CDR3: CASSPGRVGGEKLFF. The CDR3 DNA sequence: TGTGCCAGCAGTCCAGGCCGGGTGGGGGGTGAAAAACTGTTTTTT.